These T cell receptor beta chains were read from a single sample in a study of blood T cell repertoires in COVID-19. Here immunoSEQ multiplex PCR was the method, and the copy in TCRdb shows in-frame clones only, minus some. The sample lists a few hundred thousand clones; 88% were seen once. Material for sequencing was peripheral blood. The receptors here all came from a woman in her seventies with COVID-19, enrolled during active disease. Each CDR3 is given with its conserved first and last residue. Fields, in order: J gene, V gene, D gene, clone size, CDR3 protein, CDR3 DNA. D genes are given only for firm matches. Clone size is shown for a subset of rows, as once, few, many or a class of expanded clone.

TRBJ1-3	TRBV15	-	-	CATSRDRSSGNTIYF	TGTGCCACCAGCAGAGATCGGAGCTCTGGAAACACCATATATTTT
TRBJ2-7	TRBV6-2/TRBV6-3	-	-	CASSYRGRSSYEQYF	TGTGCCAGCAGTTACCGGGGAAGGAGCTCCTACGAGCAGTACTTC
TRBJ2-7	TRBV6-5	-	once	CASRKDSTTSYEQYF	TGTGCCAGCAGGAAGGACAGTACGACATCTTACGAGCAGTACTTC
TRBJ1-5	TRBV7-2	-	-	CASSSGYSNQPQHF	TGTGCCAGCAGTTCAGGGTATAGCAATCAGCCCCAGCATTTT
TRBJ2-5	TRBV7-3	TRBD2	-	CASSRSGMGETQYF	TGTGCCAGCAGCCGCAGCGGGATGGGTGAGACCCAGTACTTC
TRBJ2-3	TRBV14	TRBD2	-	CASSLRLAGSTDTQYF	TGTGCCAGCAGCCTCAGACTAGCGGGGTCCACAGATACGCAGTATTTT
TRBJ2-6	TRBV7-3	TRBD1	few	CASSRQGSSGANVLTF	TGTGCCAGCAGTAGACAGGGAAGCTCTGGGGCCAACGTCCTGACTTTC
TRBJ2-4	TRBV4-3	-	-	CASSQGSGMFGTAKNIQYF	TGCGCCAGCAGCCAAGGGTCAGGGATGTTCGGTACTGCCAAAAACATTCAGTACTTC
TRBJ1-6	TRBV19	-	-	CASSEGVGSPLHF	TGTGCCAGTAGTGAGGGGGTAGGTTCACCCCTCCACTTT
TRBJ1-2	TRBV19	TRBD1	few	CASIQTGGIPGSYGYTF	TGTGCCAGTATCCAGACAGGGGGCATCCCAGGAAGCTATGGCTACACCTTC
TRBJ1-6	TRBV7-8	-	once	CASSLAFLPPYNSPLHF	TGTGCCAGCAGCTTAGCATTTCTACCCCCCTATAATTCACCCCTCCACTTT
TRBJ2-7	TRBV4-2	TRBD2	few	CASSQDSNSGRPLSYEQYF	TGTGCCAGCAGCCAAGATAGCAATAGCGGGAGGCCCCTCTCCTACGAGCAGTACTTC
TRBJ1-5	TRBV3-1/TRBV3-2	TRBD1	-	CASSQGTVSNQPQHF	TGTGCCAGCAGCCAGGGGACAGTTAGCAATCAGCCCCAGCATTTT
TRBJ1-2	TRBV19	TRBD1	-	CASTSGAGGYAYGYTF	TGTGCCAGTACCAGCGGAGCAGGGGGTTACGCCTATGGCTACACCTTC
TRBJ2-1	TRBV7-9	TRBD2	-	CASSLRGTSGREQFF	TGTGCCAGCAGCTTAAGGGGGACTAGCGGGAGGGAGCAGTTCTTC
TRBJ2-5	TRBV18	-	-	CASSPGQETQYF	TGTGCCAGCTCACCCGGCCAAGAGACCCAGTACTTC
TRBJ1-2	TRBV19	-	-	CASSIHADRANYGYTF	TGTGCCAGTAGTATCCACGCGGACAGAGCTAACTATGGCTACACCTTC
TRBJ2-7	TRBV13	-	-	CASSRLERDFWEQYF	TGTGCCAGCAGCCGCCTTGAAAGGGACTTCTGGGAGCAGTACTTC
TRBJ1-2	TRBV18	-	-	CASSQSTGTFHGYTF	TGTGCCAGCTCACAATCGACCGGGACATTTCATGGCTACACCTTC
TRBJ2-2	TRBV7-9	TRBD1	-	CASSVGTASGTGELFF	TGTGCCAGCAGCGTCGGGACAGCCTCAGGCACCGGGGAGCTGTTTTTT
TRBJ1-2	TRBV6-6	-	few	CASSYYAGSDYGYTF	TGTGCCAGCAGTTACTACGCAGGGTCGGACTATGGCTACACCTTC
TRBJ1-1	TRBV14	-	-	CASSQLVQVGRAFF	TGTGCCAGCAGCCAATTAGTACAGGTTGGACGAGCTTTCTTT
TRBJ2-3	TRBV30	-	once	CAWSGGGNTDTQYF	TGTGCCTGGAGTGGGGGCGGAAACACAGATACGCAGTATTTT
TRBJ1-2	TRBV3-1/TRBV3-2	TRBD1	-	CASSQALTGIYGYTF	TGTGCCAGCAGCCAAGCTCTGACAGGGATTTATGGCTACACCTTC
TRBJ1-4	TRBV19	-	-	CASSIDHNEKLFF	TGTGCCAGTAGTATAGACCATAATGAAAAACTGTTTTTT
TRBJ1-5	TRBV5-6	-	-	CASSYTGAMGNQPQHF	TGTGCCAGCAGCTATACTGGGGCGATGGGCAATCAGCCCCAGCATTTT
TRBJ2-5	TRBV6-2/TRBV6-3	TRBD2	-	CASSYSWTRQETQYF	TGTGCCAGCAGTTACTCGTGGACTAGACAAGAGACCCAGTACTTC
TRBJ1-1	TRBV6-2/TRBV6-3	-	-	CASSYRPGNTEAFF	TGTGCCAGCAGTTACCGTCCGGGGAACACTGAAGCTTTCTTT
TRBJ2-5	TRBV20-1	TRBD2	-	CSASAGEMQTQYF	TGCAGTGCTAGTGCGGGAGAAATGCAGACCCAGTACTTC
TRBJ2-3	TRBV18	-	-	CASSSTKATDTQYF	TGTGCCAGCTCATCGACAAAGGCCACAGATACGCAGTATTTT
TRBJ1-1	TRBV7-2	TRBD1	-	CASSPGQANTEAFF	TGTGCCAGCAGCCCAGGACAGGCGAACACTGAAGCTTTCTTT
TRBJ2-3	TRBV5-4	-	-	CASSLVGIATDTQYF	TGTGCCAGCAGCTTGGTAGGCATAGCCACAGATACGCAGTATTTT
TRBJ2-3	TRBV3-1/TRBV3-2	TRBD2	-	CASSSAGGSTDTQYF	TGTGCCAGCAGCTCAGCGGGAGGGAGCACAGATACGCAGTATTTT
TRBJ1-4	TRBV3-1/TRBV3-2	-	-	CASGPGAVNEKLFF	TGTGCCAGTGGTCCGGGAGCTGTAAATGAAAAACTGTTTTTT
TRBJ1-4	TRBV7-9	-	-	CASSSRTASGEKLFF	TGTGCCAGCAGCTCCCGGACAGCGTCGGGTGAAAAACTGTTTTTT
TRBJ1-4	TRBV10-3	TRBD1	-	CAISADRGNEKLFF	TGTGCCATCAGTGCGGACAGGGGTAATGAAAAACTGTTTTTT
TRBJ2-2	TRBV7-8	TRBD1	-	CASRAGTGYTGELFF	TGTGCCAGCAGGGCCGGGACAGGGTACACCGGGGAGCTGTTTTTT
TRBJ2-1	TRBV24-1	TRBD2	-	CATSDDRGGSHNEQFF	TGTGCCACCAGTGACGATCGTGGCGGGAGCCACAATGAGCAGTTCTTC
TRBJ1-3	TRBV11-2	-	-	CASSFKFRQRNTIYF	TGTGCCAGCAGCTTCAAATTCAGACAGCGAAACACCATATATTTT
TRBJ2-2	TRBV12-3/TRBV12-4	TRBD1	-	CATRTGGRELFF	TGTGCCACCCGGACAGGGGGTAGGGAGCTGTTTTTT